This TCR beta chain originates from a study of T cell responses to AZD1222 COVID-19 vaccine. Whole-study context: Both about-4-week and about-12-week second-dose recipients were combined.

Findings of the study overall: Clonal diversity may have been underestimated, and the donors were mostly white British, with more females than males. The study reported that nearly half of spike-specific TCRs target unmutated variant regions. Vaccine-associated CD4 TCRs spanned spike, dominant at 160-218 and 743-854.

Worth noting for this clone: Its antigen is currently unknown.

V was cut by 4 bases and J by 0 bases, with 13 bases left in between. The length of the CDR3 is 15 residues. Germline V gene lookup returns CDR1 LGHNA and CDR2 YNFKEQ. Only in-frame clones appear in the TCRdb table, and some are missing; sequencing was by immunoSEQ multiplex PCR. The table shows 93,000 or so clones, with roughly 87% occurring only once. The chain employs TRBV4-2 and TRBJ2-7; no firm D call. The sequenced sample was peripheral blood, obtained on day 0 of AZD1222 vaccination. The TCR comes from an adult in good health. DNA of the CDR3: TGTGCCAGCAGCCCCATCGGTCAGGTCTCCTACGAGCAGTACTTC. Protein product: CASSPIGQVSYEQYF.